The text below deals with one T cell receptor (beta chain). Profiling relied on immunoSEQ multiplex PCR, and the TCRdb table lists in-frame clones only, not all of them. The sample contains 100,000 to 150,000 clones, roughly nine tenths of which appear only once. This sample is drawn from a study of T cell responses to AZD1222 COVID-19 vaccine. The CDR3 sequence is 15 residues long. The V end lost 3 bases, the J end lost 4 bases, and 13 bases lay between the germline ends. Germline CDR1 is SGHNT and CDR2 is YYREEE (reference sequence). The chain uses TRBV5-4 and TRBJ1-4, with a tentative D call TRBD1 (6 bases). The specimen was peripheral blood, collected on day 0 of AZD1222 vaccination. The sequence was collected from an adult in good health. In DNA, the CDR3 is TGTGCCAGCAGCTCCAGACAGGAGCTTAATGAAAAACTGTTTTTT. Amino acid sequence: CASSSRQELNEKLFF.